The sequence of this T cell receptor (beta chain) was determined in a study of blood T cell repertoires in COVID-19. Using immunoSEQ multiplex PCR, the repertoire was profiled, and TCRdb retains in-frame clones only, with some absent. The sample lists fewer than 200,000 clones; roughly 80% were seen once. The length of the CDR3 is 16 residues. V gene TRBV12-2 combines with J gene TRBJ2-3; no DNA check was done on the table's D call, TRBD2. TRBV12-2 constitutes a pseudogene. Specimen: PBMCs or T cells enriched from blood (not recorded which). The receptor was derived from a man over 45 who had recovered from COVID-19. The CDR3 loop is CASRLAASKITDTQYF. The DNA for the CDR3 is TGTGCAAGTCGCTTAGCGGCTAGCAAAATAACAGATACGCAGTATTTT.